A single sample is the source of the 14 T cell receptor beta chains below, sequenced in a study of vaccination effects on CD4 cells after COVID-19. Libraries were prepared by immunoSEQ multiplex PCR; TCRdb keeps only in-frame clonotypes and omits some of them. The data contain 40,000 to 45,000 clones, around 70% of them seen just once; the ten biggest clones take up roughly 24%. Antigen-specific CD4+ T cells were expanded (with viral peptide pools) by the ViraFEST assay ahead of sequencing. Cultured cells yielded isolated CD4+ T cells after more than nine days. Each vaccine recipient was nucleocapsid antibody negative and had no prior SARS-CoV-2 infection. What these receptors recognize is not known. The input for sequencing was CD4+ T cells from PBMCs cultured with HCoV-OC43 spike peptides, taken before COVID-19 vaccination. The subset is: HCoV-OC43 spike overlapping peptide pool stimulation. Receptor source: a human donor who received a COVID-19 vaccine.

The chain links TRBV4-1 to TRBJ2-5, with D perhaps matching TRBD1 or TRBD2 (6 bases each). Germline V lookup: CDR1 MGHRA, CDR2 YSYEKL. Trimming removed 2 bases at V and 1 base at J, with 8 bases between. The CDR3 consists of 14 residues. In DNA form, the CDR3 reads TGCGCCAGCAGCCAAACGGGGGCCCAAGAGACCCAGTACTTC. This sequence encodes CASSQTGAQETQYF.

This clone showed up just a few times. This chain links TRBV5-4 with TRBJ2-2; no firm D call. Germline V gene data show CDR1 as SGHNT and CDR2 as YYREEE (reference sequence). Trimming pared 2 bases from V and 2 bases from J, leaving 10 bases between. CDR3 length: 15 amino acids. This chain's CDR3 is CASSFGQLNTGELFF. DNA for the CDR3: TGTGCCAGCAGCTTCGGGCAGCTTAACACCGGGGAGCTGTTTTTT.

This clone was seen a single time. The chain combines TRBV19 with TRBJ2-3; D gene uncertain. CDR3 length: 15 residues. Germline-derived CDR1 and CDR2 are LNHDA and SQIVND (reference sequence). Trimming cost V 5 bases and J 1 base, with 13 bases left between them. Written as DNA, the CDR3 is TGTGCCAGTAGTGGGCCCCCCCCGGGCACAGATACGCAGTATTTT. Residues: CASSGPPPGTDTQYF.

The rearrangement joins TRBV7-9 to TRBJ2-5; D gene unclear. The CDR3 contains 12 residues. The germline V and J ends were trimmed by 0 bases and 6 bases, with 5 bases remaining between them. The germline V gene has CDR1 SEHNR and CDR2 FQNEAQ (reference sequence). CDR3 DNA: TGTGCCAGCAGCTTAGCAGGGCAGACCCAGTACTTC. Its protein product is CASSLAGQTQYF.

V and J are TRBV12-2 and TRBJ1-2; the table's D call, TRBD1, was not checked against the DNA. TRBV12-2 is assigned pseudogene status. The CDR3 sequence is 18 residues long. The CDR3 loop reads CASRSHRTGVCPNYGYTF. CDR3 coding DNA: TGTGCAAGTCGCTCCCATCGGACAGGGGTTTGCCCTAACTATGGCTACACCTTC.

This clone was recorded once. The CDR3 here is CAWSWSGGLNQPQHF. In DNA, the CDR3 is TGTGCCTGGAGTTGGTCAGGGGGCCTCAATCAGCCCCAGCATTTT. V and J are TRBV30 and TRBJ1-5; 8 nucleotides match TRBD1. Germline-derived CDR1 and CDR2 are GTSNPN and SVGIG (reference sequence). The ends lost 2 bases at V and 3 bases at J; junction bases unmatched: 6. The CDR3 loop spans 15 amino acids.

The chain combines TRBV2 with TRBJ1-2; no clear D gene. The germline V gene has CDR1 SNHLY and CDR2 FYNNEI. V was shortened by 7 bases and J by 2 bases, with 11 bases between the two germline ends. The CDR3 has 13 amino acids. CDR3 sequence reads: CASTSPENYGYTF. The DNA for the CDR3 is TGTGCCAGCACTTCCCCAGAGAACTATGGCTACACCTTC.

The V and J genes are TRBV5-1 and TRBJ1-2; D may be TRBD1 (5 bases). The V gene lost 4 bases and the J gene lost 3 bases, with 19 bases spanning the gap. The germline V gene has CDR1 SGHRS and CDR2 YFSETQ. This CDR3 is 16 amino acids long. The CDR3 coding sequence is TGCGCCAGCAGCCAGTCCCCCCGCAGGGACGACTATGGCTACACCTTC. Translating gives CASSQSPRRDDYGYTF.

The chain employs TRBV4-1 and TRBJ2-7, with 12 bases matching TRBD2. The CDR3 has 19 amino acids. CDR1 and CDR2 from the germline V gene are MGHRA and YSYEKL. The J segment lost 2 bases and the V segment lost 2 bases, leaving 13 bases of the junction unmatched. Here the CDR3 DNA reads TGCGCCAGCAGCCAACTTGTTAGACTAGCGGGAGCCTCGACCTACGAGCAGTACTTC. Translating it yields CASSQLVRLAGASTYEQYF.

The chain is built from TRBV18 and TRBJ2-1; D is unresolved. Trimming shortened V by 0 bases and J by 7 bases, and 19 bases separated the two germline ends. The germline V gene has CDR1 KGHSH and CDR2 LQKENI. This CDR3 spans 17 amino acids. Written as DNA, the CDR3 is TGTGCCAGCTCACCACCCCTCAGGCAGGCTGCGCGGAATGAGCAGTTCTTC. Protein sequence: CASSPPLRQAARNEQFF. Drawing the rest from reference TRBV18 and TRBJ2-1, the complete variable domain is NAGVMQNPRHLVRRRGQEARLRCSPMKGHSHVYWYRQLPEEGLKFMVYLQKENIIDESGMPKERFSAEFPKEGPSILRIQQVVRGDSAAYFCASSPPLRQAARNEQFFGPGTRLTVL.

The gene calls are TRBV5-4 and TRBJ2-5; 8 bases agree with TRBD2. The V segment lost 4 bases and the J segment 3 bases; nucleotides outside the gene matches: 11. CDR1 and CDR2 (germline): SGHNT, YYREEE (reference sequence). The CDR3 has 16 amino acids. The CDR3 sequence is CASSGGGLAGKETQYF. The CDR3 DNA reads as TGTGCCAGCAGCGGGGGGGGTCTAGCGGGTAAAGAGACCCAGTACTTC.

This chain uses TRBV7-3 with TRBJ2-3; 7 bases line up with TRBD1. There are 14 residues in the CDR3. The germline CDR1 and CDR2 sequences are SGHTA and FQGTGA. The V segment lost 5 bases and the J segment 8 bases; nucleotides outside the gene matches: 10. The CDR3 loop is CASSPLRAGGTQYF. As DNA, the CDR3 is TGTGCCAGCAGCCCCCTAAGGGCAGGGGGTACGCAGTATTTT.

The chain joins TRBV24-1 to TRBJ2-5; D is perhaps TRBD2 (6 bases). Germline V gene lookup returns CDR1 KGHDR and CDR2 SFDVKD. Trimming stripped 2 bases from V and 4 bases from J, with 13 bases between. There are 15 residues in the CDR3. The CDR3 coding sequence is TGTGCCACCAGTGATTGGGGGACTCAAGGAGAGACCCAGTACTTC. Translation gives CATSDWGTQGETQYF.

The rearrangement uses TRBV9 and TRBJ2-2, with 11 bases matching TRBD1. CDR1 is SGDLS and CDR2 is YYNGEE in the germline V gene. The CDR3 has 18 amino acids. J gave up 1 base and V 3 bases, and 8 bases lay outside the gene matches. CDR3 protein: CASSALSGQGGNTGELFF. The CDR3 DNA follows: TGTGCCAGCAGCGCTTTGTCGGGACAGGGGGGGAACACCGGGGAGCTGTTTTTT. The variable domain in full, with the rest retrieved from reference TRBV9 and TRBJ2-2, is DSGVTQTPKHLITATGQRVTLRCSPRSGDLSVYWYQQSLDQGLQFLIQYYNGEERAKGNILERFSAQQFPDLHSELNLSSLELGDSALYFCASSALSGQGGNTGELFFGEGSRLTVL.